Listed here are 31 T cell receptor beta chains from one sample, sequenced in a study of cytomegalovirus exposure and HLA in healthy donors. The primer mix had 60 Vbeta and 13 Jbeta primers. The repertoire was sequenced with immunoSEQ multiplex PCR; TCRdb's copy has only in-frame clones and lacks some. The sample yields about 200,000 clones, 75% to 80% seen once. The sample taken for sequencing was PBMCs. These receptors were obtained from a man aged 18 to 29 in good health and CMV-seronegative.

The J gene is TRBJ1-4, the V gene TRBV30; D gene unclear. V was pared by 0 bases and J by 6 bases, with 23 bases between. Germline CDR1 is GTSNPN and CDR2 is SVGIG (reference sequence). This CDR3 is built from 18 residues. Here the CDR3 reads CAWSVWGGRQAIHEKLFF. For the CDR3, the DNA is TGTGCCTGGAGTGTTTGGGGAGGGCGGCAGGCTATTCATGAAAAACTGTTTTTT.

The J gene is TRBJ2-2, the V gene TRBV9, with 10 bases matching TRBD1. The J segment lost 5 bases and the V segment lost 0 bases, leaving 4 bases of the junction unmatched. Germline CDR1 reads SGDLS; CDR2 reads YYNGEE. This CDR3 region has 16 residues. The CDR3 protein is CASSVVRTGGTGELFF. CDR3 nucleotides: TGTGCCAGCAGCGTAGTGAGGACAGGGGGGACCGGGGAGCTGTTTTTT. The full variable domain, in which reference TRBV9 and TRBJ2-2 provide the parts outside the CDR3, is DSGVTQTPKHLITATGQRVTLRCSPRSGDLSVYWYQQSLDQGLQFLIQYYNGEERAKGNILERFSAQQFPDLHSELNLSSLELGDSALYFCASSVVRTGGTGELFFGEGSRLTVL.

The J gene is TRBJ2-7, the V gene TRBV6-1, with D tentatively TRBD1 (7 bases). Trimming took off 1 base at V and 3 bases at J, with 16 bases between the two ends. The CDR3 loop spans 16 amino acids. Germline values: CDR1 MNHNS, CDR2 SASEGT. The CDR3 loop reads CASSEVEGAGSYEQYF. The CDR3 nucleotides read TGTGCCAGCAGTGAAGTGGAGGGGGCGGGGAGCTACGAGCAGTACTTC.

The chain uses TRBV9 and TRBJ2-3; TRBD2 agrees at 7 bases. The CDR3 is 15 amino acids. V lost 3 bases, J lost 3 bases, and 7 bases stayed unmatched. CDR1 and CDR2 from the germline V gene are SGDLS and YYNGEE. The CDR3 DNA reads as TGTGCCAGCAGCGATAGCGGGTTAAGGACAGATACGCAGTATTTT. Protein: CASSDSGLRTDTQYF.

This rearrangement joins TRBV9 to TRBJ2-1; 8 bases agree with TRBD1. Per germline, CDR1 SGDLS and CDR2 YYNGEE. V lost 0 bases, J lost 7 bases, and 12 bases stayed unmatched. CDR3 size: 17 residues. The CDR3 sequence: CASSVDPTGGRRNEQFF. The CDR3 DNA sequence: TGTGCCAGCAGCGTAGACCCTACAGGGGGAAGGAGGAATGAGCAGTTCTTC. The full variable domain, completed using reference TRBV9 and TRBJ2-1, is DSGVTQTPKHLITATGQRVTLRCSPRSGDLSVYWYQQSLDQGLQFLIQYYNGEERAKGNILERFSAQQFPDLHSELNLSSLELGDSALYFCASSVDPTGGRRNEQFFGPGTRLTVL.

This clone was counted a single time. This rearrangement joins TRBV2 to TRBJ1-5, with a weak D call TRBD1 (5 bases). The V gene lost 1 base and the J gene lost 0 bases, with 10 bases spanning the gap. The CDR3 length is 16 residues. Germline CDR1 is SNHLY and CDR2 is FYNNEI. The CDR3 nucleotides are TGTGCCAGCAGTGAAGATGGGGGGTATAGCAATCAGCCCCAGCATTTT. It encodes CASSEDGGYSNQPQHF. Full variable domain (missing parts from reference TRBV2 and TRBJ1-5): EPEVTQTPSHQVTQMGQEVILRCVPISNHLYFYWYRQILGQKVEFLVSFYNNEISEKSEIFDDQFSVERPDGSNFTLKIRSTKLEDSAMYFCASSEDGGYSNQPQHFGDGTRLSIL.

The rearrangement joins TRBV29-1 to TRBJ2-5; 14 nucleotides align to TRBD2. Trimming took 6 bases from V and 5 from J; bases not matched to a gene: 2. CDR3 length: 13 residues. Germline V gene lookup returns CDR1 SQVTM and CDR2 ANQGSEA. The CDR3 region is CSVGLAGGETQYF. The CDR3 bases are TGCAGCGTCGGACTAGCGGGGGGCGAGACCCAGTACTTC.

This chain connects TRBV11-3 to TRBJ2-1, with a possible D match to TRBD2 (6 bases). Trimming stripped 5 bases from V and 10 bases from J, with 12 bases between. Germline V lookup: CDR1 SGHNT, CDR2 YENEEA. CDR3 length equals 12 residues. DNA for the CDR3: TGTGCCAGCAGCAATAGCGGAGTAGAGCAGTTCTTC. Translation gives CASSNSGVEQFF.

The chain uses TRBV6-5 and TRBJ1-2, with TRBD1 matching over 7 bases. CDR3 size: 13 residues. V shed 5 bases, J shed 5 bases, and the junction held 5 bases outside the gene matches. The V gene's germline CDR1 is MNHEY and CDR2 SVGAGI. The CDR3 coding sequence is TGTGCCAGCAGTCGGGACAGAAGGTATGGCTACACCTTC. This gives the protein CASSRDRRYGYTF.

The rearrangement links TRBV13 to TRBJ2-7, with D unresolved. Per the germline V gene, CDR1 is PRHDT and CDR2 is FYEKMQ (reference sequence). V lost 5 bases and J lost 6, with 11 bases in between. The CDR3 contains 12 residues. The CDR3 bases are TGTGCCAGCAGCCGAGGCTTAGGCGAGCAGTACTTC. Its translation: CASSRGLGEQYF. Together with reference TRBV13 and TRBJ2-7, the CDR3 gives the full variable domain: AAGVIQSPRHLIKEKRETATLKCYPIPRHDTVYWYQQGPGQDPQFLISFYEKMQSDKGSIPDRFSAQQFSDYHSELNMSSLELGDSALYFCASSRGLGEQYFGPGTRLTVT.

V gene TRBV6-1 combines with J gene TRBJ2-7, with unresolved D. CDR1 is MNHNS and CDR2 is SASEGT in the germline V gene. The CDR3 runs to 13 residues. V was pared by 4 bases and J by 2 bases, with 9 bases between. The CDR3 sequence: CASSAFAAYEQYF. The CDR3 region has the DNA TGTGCCAGCAGTGCCTTCGCGGCCTACGAGCAGTACTTC.

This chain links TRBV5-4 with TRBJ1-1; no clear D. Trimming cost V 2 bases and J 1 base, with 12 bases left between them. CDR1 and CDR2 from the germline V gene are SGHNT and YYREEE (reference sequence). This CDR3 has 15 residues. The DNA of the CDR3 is TGTGCCAGCAGCTTCCTTACAGTGGGGAACACTGAAGCTTTCTTT. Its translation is CASSFLTVGNTEAFF. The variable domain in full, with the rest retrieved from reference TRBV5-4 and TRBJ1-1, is ETGVTQSPTHLIKTRGQQVTLRCSSQSGHNTVSWYQQALGQGPQFIFQYYREEENGRGNFPPRFSGLQFPNYSSELNVNALELDDSALYLCASSFLTVGNTEAFFGQGTRLTVV.

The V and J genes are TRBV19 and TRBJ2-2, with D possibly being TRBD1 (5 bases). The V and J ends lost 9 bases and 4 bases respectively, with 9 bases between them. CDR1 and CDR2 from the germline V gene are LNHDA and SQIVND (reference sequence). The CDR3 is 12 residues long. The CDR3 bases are TGTGCCAGCGACAGAACCACCGGGGAGCTGTTTTTT. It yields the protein CASDRTTGELFF.

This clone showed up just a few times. The CDR3 is CASSLYQGAEAFF. In nucleotides, the CDR3 is TGTGCCAGCAGCTTATACCAGGGGGCTGAAGCTTTCTTT. The gene calls are TRBV7-3 and TRBJ1-1, with TRBD1 matching 7 bases. The CDR3 runs 13 residues. Germline V lookup: CDR1 SGHTA, CDR2 FQGTGA. V was pared by 2 bases and J by 6 bases, with 3 bases of the junction left unmatched.

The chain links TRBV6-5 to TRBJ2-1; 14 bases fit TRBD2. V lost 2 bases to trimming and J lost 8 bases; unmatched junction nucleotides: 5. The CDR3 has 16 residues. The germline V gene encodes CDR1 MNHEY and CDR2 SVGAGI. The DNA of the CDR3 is TGTGCCAGCAGTTACACTGGACTAGCGGGGGGCCATGAGCAGTTCTTC. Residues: CASSYTGLAGGHEQFF.

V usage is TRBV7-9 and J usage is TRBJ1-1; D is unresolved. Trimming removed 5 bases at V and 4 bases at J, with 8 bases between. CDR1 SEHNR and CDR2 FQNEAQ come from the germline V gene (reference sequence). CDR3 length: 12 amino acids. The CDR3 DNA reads TGTGCCAGCAGCCTCGGTCGCACTGAAGCTTTCTTT. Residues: CASSLGRTEAFF.

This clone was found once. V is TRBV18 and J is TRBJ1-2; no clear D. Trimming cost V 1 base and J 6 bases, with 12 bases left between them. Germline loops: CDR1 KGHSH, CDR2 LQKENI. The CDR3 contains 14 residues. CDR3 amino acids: CASSPRNGVDGYTF. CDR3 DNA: TGTGCCAGCTCACCACGGAACGGAGTGGATGGCTACACCTTC. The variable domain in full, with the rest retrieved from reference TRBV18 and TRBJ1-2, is NAGVMQNPRHLVRRRGQEARLRCSPMKGHSHVYWYRQLPEEGLKFMVYLQKENIIDESGMPKERFSAEFPKEGPSILRIQQVVRGDSAAYFCASSPRNGVDGYTFGSGTRLTVV.

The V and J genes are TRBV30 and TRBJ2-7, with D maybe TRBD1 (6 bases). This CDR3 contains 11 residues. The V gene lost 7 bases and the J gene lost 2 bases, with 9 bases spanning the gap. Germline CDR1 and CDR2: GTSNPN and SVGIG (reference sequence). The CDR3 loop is CASKGAYEQYF. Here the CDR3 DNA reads TGTGCCTCGAAGGGGGCCTACGAGCAGTACTTC. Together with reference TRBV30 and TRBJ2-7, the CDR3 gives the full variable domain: SQTIHQWPATLVQPVGSPLSLECTVEGTSNPNLYWYRQAAGRGLQLLFYSVGIGQISSEVPQNLSASRPQDRQFILSSKKLLLSDSGFYLCASKGAYEQYFGPGTRLTVT.

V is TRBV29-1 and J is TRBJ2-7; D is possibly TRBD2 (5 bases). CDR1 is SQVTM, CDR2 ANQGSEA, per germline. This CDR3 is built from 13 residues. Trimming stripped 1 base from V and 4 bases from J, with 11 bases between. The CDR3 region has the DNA TGCAGCGTTGAAGGCCCCTCGGGGTACGAGCAGTACTTC. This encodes CSVEGPSGYEQYF.

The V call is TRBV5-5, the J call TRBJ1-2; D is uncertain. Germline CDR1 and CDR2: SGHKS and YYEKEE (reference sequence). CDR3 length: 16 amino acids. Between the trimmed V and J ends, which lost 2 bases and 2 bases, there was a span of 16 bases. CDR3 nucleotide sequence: TGTGCCAGCAGCTTCTCCAGATCCGGGGTAAACTATGGCTACACCTTC. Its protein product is CASSFSRSGVNYGYTF.

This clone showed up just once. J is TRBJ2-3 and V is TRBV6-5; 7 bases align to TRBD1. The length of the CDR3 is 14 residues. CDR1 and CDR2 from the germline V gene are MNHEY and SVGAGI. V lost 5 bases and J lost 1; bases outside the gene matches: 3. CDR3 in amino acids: CASSTTGGTDTQYF. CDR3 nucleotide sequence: TGTGCCAGCAGTACTACAGGGGGCACAGATACGCAGTATTTT.

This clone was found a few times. The CDR3 region has the DNA TGTGCCAGCAGCGAACTTACAGGGGACGCCGGGGAGCTGTTTTTT. Translating it yields CASSELTGDAGELFF. The chain couples TRBV5-6 to TRBJ2-2, with 7 bases identical to TRBD1. Germline values: CDR1 SGHDT, CDR2 YYEEEE. CDR3 length equals 15 residues. V lost 4 bases to trimming and J lost 6 bases; unmatched junction nucleotides: 9.

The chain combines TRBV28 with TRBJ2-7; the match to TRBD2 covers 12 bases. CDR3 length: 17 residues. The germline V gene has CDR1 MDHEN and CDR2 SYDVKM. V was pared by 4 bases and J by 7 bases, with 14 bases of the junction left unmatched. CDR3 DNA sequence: TGTGCCAGCAGTTCATACTGGACTAGCGGGAATAGATGGGAGCAGTACTTC. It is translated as CASSSYWTSGNRWEQYF.

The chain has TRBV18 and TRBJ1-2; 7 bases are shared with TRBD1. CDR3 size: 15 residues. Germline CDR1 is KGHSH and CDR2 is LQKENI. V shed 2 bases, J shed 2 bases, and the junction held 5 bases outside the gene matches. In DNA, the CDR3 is TGTGCCAGCTCACCAGCCGGGACAGAGAACTATGGCTACACCTTC. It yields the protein CASSPAGTENYGYTF.

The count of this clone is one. The CDR3: CASKNKGGKNTGELFF. The CDR3 coding sequence is TGTGCCAGCAAAAATAAGGGAGGGAAGAACACCGGGGAGCTGTTTTTT. The gene calls are TRBV7-2 and TRBJ2-2, with 7 bases matching TRBD2. The junction had 9 bases not matched to a gene; V was cut back by 7 bases and J by 1 base. Germline assignment: CDR1 SGHTA and CDR2 FQGNSA. This CDR3 region has 16 residues.

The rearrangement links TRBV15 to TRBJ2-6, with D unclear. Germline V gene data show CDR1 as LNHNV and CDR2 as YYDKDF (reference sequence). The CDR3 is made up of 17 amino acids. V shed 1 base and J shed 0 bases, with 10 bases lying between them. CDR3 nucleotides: TGTGCCACCAGCAGAGTAGTCACAGTCTCTGGGGCCAACGTCCTGACTTTC. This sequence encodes CATSRVVTVSGANVLTF.

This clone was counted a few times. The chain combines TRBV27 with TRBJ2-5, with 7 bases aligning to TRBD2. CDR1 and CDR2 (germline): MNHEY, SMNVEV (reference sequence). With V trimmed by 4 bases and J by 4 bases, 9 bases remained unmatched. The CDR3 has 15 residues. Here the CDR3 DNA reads TGTGCCAGCAGTTCCCGGAGACTAGCTCTAGAGACCCAGTACTTC. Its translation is CASSSRRLALETQYF.

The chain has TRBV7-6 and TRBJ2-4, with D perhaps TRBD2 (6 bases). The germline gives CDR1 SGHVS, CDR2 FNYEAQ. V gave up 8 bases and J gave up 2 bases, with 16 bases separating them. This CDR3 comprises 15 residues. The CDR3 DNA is TGTGCCAGCGCTACACTCGGGGGTACCAAAAACATTCAGTACTTC. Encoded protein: CASATLGGTKNIQYF.

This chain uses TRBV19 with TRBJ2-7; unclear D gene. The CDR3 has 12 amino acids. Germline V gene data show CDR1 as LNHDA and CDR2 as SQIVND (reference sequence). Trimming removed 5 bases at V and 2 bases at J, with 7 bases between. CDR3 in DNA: TGTGCCAGTAGTGATTACACCTACGAGCAGTACTTC. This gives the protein CASSDYTYEQYF.

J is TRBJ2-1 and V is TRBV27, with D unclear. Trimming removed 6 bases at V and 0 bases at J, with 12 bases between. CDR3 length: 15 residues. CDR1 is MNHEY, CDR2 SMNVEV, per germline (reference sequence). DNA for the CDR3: TGTGCCAGCAGCATCGAGAGATTCTCCTACAATGAGCAGTTCTTC. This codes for CASSIERFSYNEQFF.

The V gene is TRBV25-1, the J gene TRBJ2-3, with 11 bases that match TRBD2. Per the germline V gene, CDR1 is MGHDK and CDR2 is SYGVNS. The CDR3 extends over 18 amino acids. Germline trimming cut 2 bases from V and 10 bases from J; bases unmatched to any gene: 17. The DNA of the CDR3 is TGTGCCAGCAGTGAACTCCTTAATATAGCGGGAGGGCCGTCGTCGCAGTATTTT. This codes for CASSELLNIAGGPSSQYF.